The subject of this entry is one T cell receptor beta chain. The data derive from a study of beta chain features in type 1 diabetes. The isolated RNA, all of it, was reverse transcribed, so expressed TCRB transcripts were what got sequenced. Measured with immunoSEQ multiplex PCR; TCRdb has only the in-frame clones, and not every one. Found here are around 300,000 clones, approximately 8% of them singletons; the top ten hold roughly 1%. The CDR3 loop spans 13 amino acids. Trimming removed 6 bases from V and 3 bases from J, with 11 bases in between. Germline CDR1 MNHEY, CDR2 SMNVEV (reference sequence).

The sample consisted of central memory CD4+ T cells from blood. The receptor's source is a woman aged 18-29 years in good health. V usage is TRBV27 and J usage is TRBJ1-2; possibly TRBD1 for D (5 bases). CDR3 region: CASRKLGDYGYTF. The CDR3 nucleotides read TGTGCCAGCAGAAAACTAGGGGACTATGGCTACACCTTC.